This T cell receptor beta chain is from a study of T cells in Graves' hyperthyroidism and ophthalmopathy. General observations from the study: Most clonotypes expanded in thyroid above 0.001 were likewise present in blood.

Newly diagnosed hyperthyroidism, duration under 2 months, in patients aged 18 to 65. Diagnoses rested on clinical symptoms, serum thyroxine and TRAb, thyroid ultrasound and orbital computed tomography. RNA transcripts provided the source from which TCR beta CDR3 regions were amplified. Researchers ran a first-round RT-PCR on the TCR CDR3 using the HTBI primer set. TCRdb reprocessed the multiplex PCR reads via MiXCR and lists one record per CDR3 protein. The sample shows more than 600,000 distinct CDR3 sequences, 16% of them seen only once. The CDR3 covers 13 residues. Trimming cost V 2 bases and J 6 bases, with 11 bases left between them. Germline values: CDR1 SGHRS, CDR2 YFSETQ. In the case of this clonotype: Its cognate antigen is unknown.

This sequence joins TRBV5-1 and TRBJ1-1; no clear D gene. This clonotype originated in a man between 18 and 29 years old with Graves' hyperthyroidism. Sequencing was carried out using blood. The CDR3 loop is CASSFDRFAEAFF. The CDR3 DNA is TGCGCCAGCAGCTTTGACCGGTTCGCTGAAGCTTTCTTT.